This T cell receptor beta chain was identified in a study of neurological immune-mediated disorders. Unsorted libraries were prepared from 2 million PBMCs held at -80 C. 5'RACE employing 10-nucleotide random UMIs yielded the cDNA. TCRdb analysed the 5' RACE reads with MiXCR anew, one entry per CDR3 protein. The sample comprises about 77,000 distinct CDR3 sequences, roughly 9.5% of which are singletons, and about 1.8% rests with the top ten. J gave up 7 bases and V 6 bases, and 10 bases lay outside the gene matches. CDR1 and CDR2 from the germline V gene are MDHEN and SYDVKM. The CDR3 runs to 15 residues. This clonotype showed up many times. The antigen is undetermined. General study points: The absence of any CDR3 amino acid sequence shared by expanded clones across subjects suggests that repertoires were private in all groups. TCR clonal expansion peaked in HTLV-1-associated myelopathy patients and was lowest in multiple sclerosis patients.

V gene TRBV28 combines with J gene TRBJ1-5; 9 bases agree with TRBD1. This TCR derives from a man between 50 and 59 years old in good health. The source material was PBMCs. DNA of the CDR3: TGTGCCAGCAGGGGACAGGGTTGGGCGGGCCAGCCCCAGCATTTT. Amino acids: CASRGQGWAGQPQHF.